The source of this TCR beta chain is a study of cytomegalovirus exposure and HLA in healthy donors. The PCR used 60 Vbeta and 13 Jbeta primers. TCRdb's table, derived via immunoSEQ multiplex PCR, lists solely in-frame clones and lacks some. The sample lists some 140,000 clones, 79% occurring once. Between the trimmed V and J ends, which lost 1 base and 7 bases, there was a span of 10 bases. Germline lookup yields CDR1 SEHNR and CDR2 FQNEAQ (reference sequence). This CDR3 contains 13 residues. Sequences were obtained from PBMCs. The sequence came from a man between 18 and 35 years old in good health and CMV-seronegative. V usage is TRBV7-9 and J usage is TRBJ1-1, with D unclear. The CDR3 protein is CASSLGTNFEAFF. CDR3 nucleotide sequence: TGTGCCAGCAGCTTAGGGACTAATTTTGAAGCTTTCTTT.